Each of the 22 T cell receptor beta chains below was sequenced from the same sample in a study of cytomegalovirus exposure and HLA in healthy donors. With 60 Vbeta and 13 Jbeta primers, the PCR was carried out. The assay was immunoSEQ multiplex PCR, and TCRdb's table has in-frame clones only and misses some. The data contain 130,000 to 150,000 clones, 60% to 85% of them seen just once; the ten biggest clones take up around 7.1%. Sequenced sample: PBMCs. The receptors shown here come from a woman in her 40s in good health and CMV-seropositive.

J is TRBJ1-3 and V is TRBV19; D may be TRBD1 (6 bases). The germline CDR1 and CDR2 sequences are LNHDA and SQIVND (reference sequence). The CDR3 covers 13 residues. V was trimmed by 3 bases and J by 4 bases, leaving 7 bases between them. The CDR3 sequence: CASSIDRGNTIYF. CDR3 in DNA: TGTGCCAGTAGTATTGACAGGGGAAACACCATATATTTT.

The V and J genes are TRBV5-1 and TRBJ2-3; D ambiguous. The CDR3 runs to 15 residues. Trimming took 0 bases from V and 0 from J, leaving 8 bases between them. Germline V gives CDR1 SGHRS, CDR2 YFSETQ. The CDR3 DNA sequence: TGCGCCAGCAGCTTGGAGTATACTAGCACAGATACGCAGTATTTT. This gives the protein CASSLEYTSTDTQYF.

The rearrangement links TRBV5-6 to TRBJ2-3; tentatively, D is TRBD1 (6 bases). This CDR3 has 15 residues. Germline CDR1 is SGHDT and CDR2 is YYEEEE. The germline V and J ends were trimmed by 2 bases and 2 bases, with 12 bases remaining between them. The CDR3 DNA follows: TGTGCCAGCAGCTTTCAGGGGCGAATCACAGATACGCAGTATTTT. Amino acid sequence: CASSFQGRITDTQYF.

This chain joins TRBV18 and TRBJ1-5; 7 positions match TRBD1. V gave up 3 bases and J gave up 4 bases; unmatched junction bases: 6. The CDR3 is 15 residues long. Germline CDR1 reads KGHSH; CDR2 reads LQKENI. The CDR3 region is CASSPPGQRNQPQHF. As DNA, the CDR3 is TGTGCCAGCTCACCCCCGGGACAGCGAAATCAGCCCCAGCATTTT.

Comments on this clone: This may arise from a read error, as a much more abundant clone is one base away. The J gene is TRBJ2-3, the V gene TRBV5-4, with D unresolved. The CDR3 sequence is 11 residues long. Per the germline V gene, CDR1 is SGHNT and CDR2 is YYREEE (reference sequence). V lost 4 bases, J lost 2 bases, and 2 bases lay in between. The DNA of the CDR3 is TGTGCCAGCAGCCTCACAGATACGCAGTATTTT. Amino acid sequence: CASSLTDTQYF.

The CDR3 DNA reads TGTGCCAGCAGTGTGGAGGGCACAGATACGCAGTATTTT. Translating it yields CASSVEGTDTQYF. The V call is TRBV2, the J call TRBJ2-3, with TRBD2 as a possible D gene (5 bases). The CDR3 has 13 amino acids. Germline CDR1 reads SNHLY; CDR2 reads FYNNEI. The V gene lost 4 bases and the J gene lost 1 base, with 6 bases spanning the gap.

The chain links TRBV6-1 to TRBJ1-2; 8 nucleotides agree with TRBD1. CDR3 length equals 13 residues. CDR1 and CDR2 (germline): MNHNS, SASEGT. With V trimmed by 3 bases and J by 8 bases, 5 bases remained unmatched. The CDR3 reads CASSEDRAGGYTF. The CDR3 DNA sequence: TGTGCCAGCAGTGAGGACAGGGCCGGCGGCTACACCTTC.

CDR3: CASSPIDRGVTIYF. The CDR3 bases are TGTGCCAGCAGTCCAATCGACAGGGGGGTCACCATATATTTT. This chain uses TRBV28 with TRBJ1-3, with 9 bases fitting TRBD1. Germline trimming cut 5 bases from V and 9 bases from J; bases unmatched to any gene: 8. CDR1 MDHEN and CDR2 SYDVKM come from the germline V gene. This CDR3 region has 14 residues.

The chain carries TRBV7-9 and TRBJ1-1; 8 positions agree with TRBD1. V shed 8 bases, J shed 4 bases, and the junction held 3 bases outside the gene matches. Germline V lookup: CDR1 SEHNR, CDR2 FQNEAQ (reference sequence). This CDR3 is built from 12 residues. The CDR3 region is CASWDRITEAFF. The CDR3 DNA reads TGTGCCAGCTGGGACAGGATCACTGAAGCTTTCTTT.

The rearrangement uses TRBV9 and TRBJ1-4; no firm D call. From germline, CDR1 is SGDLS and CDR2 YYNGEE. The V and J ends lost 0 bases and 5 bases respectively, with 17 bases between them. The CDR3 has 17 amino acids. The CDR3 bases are TGTGCCAGCAGCGTAGCGGCAAGCGGGAGTTCGAATGAAAAACTGTTTTTT. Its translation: CASSVAASGSSNEKLFF. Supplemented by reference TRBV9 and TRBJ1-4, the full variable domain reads DSGVTQTPKHLITATGQRVTLRCSPRSGDLSVYWYQQSLDQGLQFLIQYYNGEERAKGNILERFSAQQFPDLHSELNLSSLELGDSALYFCASSVAASGSSNEKLFFGSGTQLSVL.

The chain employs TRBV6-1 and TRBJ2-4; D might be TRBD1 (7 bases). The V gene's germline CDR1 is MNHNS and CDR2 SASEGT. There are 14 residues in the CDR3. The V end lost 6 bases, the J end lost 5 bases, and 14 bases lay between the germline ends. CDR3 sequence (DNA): TGTGCCAGCAGAGGAGGGGGCCCCCAAAACATTCAGTACTTC. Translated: CASRGGGPQNIQYF.

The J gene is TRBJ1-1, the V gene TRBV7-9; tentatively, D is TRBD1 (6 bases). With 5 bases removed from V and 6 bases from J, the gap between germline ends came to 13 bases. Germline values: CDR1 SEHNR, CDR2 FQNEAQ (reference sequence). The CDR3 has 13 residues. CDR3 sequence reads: CASSTGLGAEAFF. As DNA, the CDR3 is TGTGCCAGCAGCACAGGGTTGGGGGCTGAAGCTTTCTTT.

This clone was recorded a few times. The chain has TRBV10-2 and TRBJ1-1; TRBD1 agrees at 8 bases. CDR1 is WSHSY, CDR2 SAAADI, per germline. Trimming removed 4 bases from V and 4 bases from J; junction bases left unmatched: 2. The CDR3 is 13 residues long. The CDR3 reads CASSGTGGTEAFF. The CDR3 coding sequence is TGCGCCAGCAGTGGAACAGGGGGCACTGAAGCTTTCTTT.

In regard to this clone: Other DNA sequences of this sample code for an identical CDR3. Here the CDR3 DNA reads TGTGCCAGCAGTTATACAACTAGCGGGGCCTACGAGCAGTACTTC. Its protein is CASSYTTSGAYEQYF. V usage is TRBV27 and J usage is TRBJ2-7, with 10 nucleotides matching TRBD2. The CDR3 extends over 15 amino acids. The germline CDR1 and CDR2 sequences are MNHEY and SMNVEV (reference sequence). After removal of 4 bases from V and 2 bases from J, the junction contained 5 bases not matched to a gene.

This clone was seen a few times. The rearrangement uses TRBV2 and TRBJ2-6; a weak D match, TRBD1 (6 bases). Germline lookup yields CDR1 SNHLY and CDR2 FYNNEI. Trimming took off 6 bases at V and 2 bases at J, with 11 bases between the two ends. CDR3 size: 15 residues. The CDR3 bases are TGTGCCAGCAGATTACAGGGCACTGGGGCCAACGTCCTGACTTTC. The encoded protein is CASRLQGTGANVLTF.

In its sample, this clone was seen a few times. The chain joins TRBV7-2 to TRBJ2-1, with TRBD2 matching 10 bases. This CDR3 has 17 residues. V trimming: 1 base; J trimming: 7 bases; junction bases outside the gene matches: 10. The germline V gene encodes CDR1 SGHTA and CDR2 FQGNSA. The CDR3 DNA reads TGTGCCAGCAGCTTAGGGCTAGCGGGGGCGTACATGAATGAGCAGTTCTTC. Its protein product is CASSLGLAGAYMNEQFF.

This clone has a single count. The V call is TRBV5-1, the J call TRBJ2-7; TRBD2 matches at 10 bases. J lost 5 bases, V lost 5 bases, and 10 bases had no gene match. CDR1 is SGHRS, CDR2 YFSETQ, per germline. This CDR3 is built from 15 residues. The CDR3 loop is CASRSTSGAGNEQYF. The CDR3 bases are TGCGCCAGCAGGTCTACTAGCGGGGCGGGTAACGAGCAGTACTTC.

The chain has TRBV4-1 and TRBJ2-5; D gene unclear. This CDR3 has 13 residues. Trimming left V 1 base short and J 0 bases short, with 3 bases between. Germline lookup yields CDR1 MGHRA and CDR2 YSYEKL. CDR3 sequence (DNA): TGCGCCAGCAGCCAAGCCTACCAAGAGACCCAGTACTTC. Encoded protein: CASSQAYQETQYF.

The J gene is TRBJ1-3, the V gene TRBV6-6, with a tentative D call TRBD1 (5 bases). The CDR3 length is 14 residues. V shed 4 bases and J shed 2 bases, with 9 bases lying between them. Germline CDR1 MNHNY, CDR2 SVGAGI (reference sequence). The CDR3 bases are TGTGCCAGCAGTTCCGAGACAGCTGGAAACACCATATATTTT. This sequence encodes CASSSETAGNTIYF.

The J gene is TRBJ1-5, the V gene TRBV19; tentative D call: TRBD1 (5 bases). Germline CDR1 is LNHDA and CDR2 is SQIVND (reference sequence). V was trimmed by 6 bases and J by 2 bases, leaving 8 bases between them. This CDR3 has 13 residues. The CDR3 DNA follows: TGTGCCAGTAGCAAAGGGGGCAATCAGCCCCAGCATTTT. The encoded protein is CASSKGGNQPQHF.

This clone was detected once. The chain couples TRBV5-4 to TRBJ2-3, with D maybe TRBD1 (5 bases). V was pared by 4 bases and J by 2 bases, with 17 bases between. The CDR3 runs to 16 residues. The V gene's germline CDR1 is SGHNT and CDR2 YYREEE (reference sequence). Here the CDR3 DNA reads TGTGCCAGCAGCCCTAAAACTTCAGGGTTCACAGATACGCAGTATTTT. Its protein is CASSPKTSGFTDTQYF. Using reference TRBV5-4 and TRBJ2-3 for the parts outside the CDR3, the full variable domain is ETGVTQSPTHLIKTRGQQVTLRCSSQSGHNTVSWYQQALGQGPQFIFQYYREEENGRGNFPPRFSGLQFPNYSSELNVNALELDDSALYLCASSPKTSGFTDTQYFGPGTRLTVL.

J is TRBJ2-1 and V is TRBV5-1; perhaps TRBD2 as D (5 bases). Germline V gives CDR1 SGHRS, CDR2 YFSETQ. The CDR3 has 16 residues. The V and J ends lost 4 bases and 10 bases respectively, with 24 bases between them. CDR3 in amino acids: CASSPNYGVASPEQFF. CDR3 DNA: TGCGCCAGCAGCCCGAATTACGGGGTGGCTAGCCCCGAGCAGTTCTTC.